The clone carrying this T cell receptor (beta chain) was counted only a few times. Its target is not known. The entry originates in a study of tumor-infiltrating lymphocytes in primary liver carcinoma. The wider study: Patients had primary liver carcinoma treated by surgical resection.

Germline assignment: CDR1 SEHNR and CDR2 FQNEAQ (reference sequence). This CDR3 is 16 amino acids long. V was shortened by 1 base and J by 0 bases, with 13 bases between the two germline ends. It was unsorted whole blood that yielded blood RNA, and germline DNA was also extracted. Study-level findings and limits: Tumor region pairs shared more overlap than did tumor-adjacent and tumor-blood pairs. Tumor top-250-clone fractions significantly exceeded those of blood (p = 0.039).

The researchers produced TCR beta cDNA from approximately 540 ng total RNA with a constant-region primer. Construction of TCR beta libraries relied on three successive nested multiplex PCR rounds employing slightly modified ARM-PCR. For about 11 cycles apiece, the opening two PCR rounds ran with TRBV1-TRBV30 forward primers and a C-beta reverse primer. One entry per CDR3 protein, called by TCRdb with MiXCR from the multiplex PCR reads. The profile shows fewer than 350,000 distinct CDR3 sequences, 50% to 70% of them singletons. The sample comprised peripheral blood. The chain employs TRBV7-9 and TRBJ2-7, with D possibly matching TRBD2 (5 bases). This receptor was obtained from a middle-aged man with primary liver carcinoma and hepatitis B virus infection. The CDR3 sequence is CASSLVGLSSSYEQYF. In nucleotides, the CDR3 is TGTGCCAGCAGCTTAGTTGGACTCTCGAGCTCCTACGAGCAGTACTTC.